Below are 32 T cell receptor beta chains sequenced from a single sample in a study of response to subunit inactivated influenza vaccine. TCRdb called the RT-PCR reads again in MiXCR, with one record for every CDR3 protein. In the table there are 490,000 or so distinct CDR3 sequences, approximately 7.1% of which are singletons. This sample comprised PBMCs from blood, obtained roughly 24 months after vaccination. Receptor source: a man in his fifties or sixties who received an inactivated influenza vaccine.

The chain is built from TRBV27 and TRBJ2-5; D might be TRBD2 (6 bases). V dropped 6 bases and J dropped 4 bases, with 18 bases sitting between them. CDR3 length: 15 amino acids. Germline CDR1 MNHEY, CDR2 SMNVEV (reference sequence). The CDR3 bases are TGTGCCAGCAGGCAAACGGGACTGGCGAGAGAGACCCAGTACTTC. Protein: CASRQTGLARETQYF.

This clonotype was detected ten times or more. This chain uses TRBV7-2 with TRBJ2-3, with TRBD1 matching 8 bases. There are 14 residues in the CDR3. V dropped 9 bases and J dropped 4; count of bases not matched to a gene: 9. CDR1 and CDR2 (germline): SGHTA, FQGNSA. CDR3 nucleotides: TGTGCCAGTCAGGGGGCCTTTGGAGCAGATACGCAGTATTTT. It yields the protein CASQGAFGADTQYF.

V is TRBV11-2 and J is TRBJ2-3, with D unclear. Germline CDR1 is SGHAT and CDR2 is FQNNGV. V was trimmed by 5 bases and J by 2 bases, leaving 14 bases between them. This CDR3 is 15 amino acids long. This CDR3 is CASSATAHHTDTQYF. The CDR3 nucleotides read TGTGCCAGCAGCGCCACAGCCCATCACACAGATACGCAGTATTTT.

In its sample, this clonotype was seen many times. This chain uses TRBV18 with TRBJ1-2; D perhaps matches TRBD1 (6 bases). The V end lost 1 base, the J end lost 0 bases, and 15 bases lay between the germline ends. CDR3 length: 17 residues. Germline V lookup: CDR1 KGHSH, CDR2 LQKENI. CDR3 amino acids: CASSPRIDRRANYGYTF. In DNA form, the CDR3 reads TGTGCCAGCTCACCACGAATAGACAGGAGAGCTAACTATGGCTACACCTTC.

The DNA for the CDR3 is TGTGCCAGCAGCTCCCTAGAGGGGGCTAGCGGGGAGACCCAGTACTTC. This sequence encodes CASSSLEGASGETQYF. The chain has TRBV7-8 and TRBJ2-5; possible D gene TRBD2, 8 bases. V gave up 4 bases and J gave up 5 bases, with 20 bases separating them. The CDR3 is 16 amino acids. The germline CDR1 and CDR2 sequences are SGHVS and FQNEAQ. Filled out from reference TRBV7-8 and TRBJ2-5, the complete variable domain reads GAGVSQSPRYKVAKRGQDVALRCDPISGHVSLFWYQQALGQGPEFLTYFQNEAQLDKSGLPSDRFFAERPEGSVSTLKIQRTQQEDSAVYLCASSSLEGASGETQYFGPGTRLLVL.

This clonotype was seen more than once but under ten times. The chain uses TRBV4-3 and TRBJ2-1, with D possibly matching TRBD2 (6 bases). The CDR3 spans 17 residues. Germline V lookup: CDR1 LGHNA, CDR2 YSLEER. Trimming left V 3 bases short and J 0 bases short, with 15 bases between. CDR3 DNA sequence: TGCGCCAGCAGCCAGGACCCTAGCGAGAGCTCCTACAATGAGCAGTTCTTC. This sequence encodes CASSQDPSESSYNEQFF.

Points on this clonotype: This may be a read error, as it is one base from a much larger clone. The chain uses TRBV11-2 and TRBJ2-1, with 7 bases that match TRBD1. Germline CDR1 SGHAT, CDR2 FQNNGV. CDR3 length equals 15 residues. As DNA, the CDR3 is TGTGACAGCAGCTTAGGGGACAGCAGGGGGAATGAGCAGTTCTTC. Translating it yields CDSSLGDSRGNEQFF.

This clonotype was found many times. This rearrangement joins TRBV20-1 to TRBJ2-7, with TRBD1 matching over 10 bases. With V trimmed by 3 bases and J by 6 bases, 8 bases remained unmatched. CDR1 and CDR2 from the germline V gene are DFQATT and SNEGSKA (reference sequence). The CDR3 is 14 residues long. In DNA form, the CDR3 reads TGCAGTGCTAGTGCAGACAGGGGGCTGTTCGAGCAGTACTTC. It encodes CSASADRGLFEQYF.

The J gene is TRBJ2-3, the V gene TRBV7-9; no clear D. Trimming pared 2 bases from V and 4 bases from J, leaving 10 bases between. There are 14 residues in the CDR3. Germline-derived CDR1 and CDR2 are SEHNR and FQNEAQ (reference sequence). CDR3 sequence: CASSLRLQADTQYF. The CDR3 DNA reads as TGTGCCAGCAGCTTAAGGCTACAAGCAGATACGCAGTATTTT.

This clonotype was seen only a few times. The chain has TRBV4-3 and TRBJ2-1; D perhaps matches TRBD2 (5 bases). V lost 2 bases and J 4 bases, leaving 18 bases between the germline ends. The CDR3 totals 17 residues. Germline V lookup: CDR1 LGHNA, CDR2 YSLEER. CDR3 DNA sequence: TGCGCCAGCAGCCAAAAGCCCGCCAGCGGATTATACAATGAGCAGTTCTTC. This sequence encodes CASSQKPASGLYNEQFF.

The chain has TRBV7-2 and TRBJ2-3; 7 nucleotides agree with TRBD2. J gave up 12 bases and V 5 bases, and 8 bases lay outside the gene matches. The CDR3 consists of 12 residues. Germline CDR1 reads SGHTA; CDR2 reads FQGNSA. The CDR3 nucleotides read TGTGCCAGCAGCCTGAGCGGGGTGGGACAGTATTTT. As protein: CASSLSGVGQYF.

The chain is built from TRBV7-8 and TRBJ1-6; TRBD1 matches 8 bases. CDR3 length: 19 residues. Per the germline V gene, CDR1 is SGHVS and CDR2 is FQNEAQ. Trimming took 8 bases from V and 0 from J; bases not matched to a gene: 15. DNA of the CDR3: TGTGCCAGCTCTTACCTAACAGGGGGGTCGAGCTCCTATAATTCACCCCTCCACTTT. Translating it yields CASSYLTGGSSSYNSPLHF.

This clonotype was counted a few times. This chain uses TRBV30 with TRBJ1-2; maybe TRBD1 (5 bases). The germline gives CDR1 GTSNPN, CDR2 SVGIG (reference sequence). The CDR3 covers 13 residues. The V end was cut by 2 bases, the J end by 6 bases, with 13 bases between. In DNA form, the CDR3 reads TGTGCCTGGAGTCGAGGGGCGCGGAATGGCTACACCTTC. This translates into CAWSRGARNGYTF.

CDR3 DNA sequence: TGTGCCAGCTCACCACGGCTAGCGGAGGGGTCAAATGAGCAGTTCTTC. Amino acids: CASSPRLAEGSNEQFF. The gene calls are TRBV18 and TRBJ2-1; 7 bases agree with TRBD2. J was trimmed by 7 bases and V by 1 base; bases with no gene match: 10. There are 16 residues in the CDR3. Germline V gene sequence: CDR1 KGHSH, CDR2 LQKENI.

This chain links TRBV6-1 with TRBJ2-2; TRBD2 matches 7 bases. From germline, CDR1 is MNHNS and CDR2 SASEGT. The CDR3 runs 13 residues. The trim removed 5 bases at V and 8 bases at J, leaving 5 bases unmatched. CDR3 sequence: CASSRLAQGELFF. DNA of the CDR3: TGTGCCAGCAGTCGACTAGCTCAGGGGGAGCTGTTTTTT.

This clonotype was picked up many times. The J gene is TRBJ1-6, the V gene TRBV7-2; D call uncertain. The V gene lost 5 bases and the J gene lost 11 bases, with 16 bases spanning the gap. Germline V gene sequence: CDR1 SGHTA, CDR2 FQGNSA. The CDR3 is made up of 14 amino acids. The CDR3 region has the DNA TGTGCCAGCAGCCTGGAACGACTGGGGACACCCCTCCACTTT. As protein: CASSLERLGTPLHF.

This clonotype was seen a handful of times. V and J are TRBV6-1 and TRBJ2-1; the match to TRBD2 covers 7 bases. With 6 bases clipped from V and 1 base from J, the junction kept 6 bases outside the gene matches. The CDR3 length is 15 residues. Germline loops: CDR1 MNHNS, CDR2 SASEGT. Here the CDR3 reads CASRPLSGSYNEQFF. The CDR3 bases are TGTGCCAGCAGACCCCTTAGCGGGTCCTACAATGAGCAGTTCTTC.

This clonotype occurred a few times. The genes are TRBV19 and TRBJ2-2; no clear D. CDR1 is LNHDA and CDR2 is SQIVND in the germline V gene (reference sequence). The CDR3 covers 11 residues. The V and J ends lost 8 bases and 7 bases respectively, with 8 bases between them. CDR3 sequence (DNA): TGTGCCAGTCACGGTGGCGGGGAGCTGTTTTTT. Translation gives CASHGGGELFF.

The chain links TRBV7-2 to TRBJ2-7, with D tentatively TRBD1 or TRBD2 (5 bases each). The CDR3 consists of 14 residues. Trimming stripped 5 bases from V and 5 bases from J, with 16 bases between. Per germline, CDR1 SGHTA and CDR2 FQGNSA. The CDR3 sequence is CASSTGTGRHEQYF. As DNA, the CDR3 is TGTGCCAGCAGCACCGGGACCGGGCGGCACGAGCAGTACTTC. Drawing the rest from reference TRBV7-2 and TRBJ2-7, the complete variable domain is GAGVSQSPSNKVTEKGKDVELRCDPISGHTALYWYRQSLGQGLEFLIYFQGNSAPDKSGLPSDRFSAERTGGSVSTLTIQRTQQEDSAVYLCASSTGTGRHEQYFGPGTRLTVT.

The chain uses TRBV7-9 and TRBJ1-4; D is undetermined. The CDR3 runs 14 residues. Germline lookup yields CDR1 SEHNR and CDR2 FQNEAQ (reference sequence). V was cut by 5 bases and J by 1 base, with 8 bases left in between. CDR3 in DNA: TGTGCCAGCAGCGAAAGAGAAACTAATGAAAAACTGTTTTTT. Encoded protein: CASSERETNEKLFF.

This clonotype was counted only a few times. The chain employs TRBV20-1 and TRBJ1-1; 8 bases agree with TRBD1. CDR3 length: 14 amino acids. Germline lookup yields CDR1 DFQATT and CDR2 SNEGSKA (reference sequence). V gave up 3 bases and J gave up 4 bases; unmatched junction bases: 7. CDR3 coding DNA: TGCAGTGCTAGTATGACAGGGGTGATCACTGAAGCTTTCTTT. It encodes CSASMTGVITEAFF.

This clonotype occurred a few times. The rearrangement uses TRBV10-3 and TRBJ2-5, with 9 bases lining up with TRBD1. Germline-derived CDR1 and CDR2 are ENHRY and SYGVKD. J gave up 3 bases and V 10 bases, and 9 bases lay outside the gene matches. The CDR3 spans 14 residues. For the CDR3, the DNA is TGTGCCACCCACGGGACAGGGAGCGAAGAGACCCAGTACTTC. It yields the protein CATHGTGSEETQYF.

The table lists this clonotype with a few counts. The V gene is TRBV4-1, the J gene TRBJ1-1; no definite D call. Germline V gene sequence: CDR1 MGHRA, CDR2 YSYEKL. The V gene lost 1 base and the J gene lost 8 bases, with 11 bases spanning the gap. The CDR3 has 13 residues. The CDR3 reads CASSQAMGREAFF. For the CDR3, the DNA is TGCGCCAGCAGCCAAGCGATGGGCAGGGAAGCTTTCTTT.

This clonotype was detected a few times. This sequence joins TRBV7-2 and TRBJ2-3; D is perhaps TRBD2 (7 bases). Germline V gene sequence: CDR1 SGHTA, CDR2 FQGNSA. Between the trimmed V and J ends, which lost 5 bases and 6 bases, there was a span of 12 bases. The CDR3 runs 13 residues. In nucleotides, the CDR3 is TGTGCCAGCAGCATAGGGGGGGTCGATACGCAGTATTTT. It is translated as CASSIGGVDTQYF.

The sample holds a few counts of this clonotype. Here the CDR3 reads CASSQEGQMNYGYTF. The CDR3 bases are TGCGCCAGCAGCCAAGAGGGACAGATGAACTATGGCTACACCTTC. This chain links TRBV4-3 with TRBJ1-2; 7 nucleotides agree with TRBD1. This CDR3 is built from 15 residues. Per germline, CDR1 LGHNA and CDR2 YSLEER. V lost 0 bases and J lost 2; bases outside the gene matches: 3.

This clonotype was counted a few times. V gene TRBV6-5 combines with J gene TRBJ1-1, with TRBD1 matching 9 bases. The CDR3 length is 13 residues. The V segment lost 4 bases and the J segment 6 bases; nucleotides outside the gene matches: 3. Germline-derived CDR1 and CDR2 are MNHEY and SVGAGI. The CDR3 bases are TGTGCCAGCAGTTCCGGGACAGGGCCTGAAGCTTTCTTT. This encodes CASSSGTGPEAFF.

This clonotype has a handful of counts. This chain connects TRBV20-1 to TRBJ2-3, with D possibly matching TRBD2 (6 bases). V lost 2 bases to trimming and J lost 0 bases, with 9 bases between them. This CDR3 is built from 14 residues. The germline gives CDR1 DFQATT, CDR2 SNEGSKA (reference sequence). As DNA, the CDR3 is TGCAGTGCTAGACGCGGGACTAGCACAGATACGCAGTATTTT. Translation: CSARRGTSTDTQYF.

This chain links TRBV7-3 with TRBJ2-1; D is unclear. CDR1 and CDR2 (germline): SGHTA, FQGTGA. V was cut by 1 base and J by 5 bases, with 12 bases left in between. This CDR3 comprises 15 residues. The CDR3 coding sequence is TGTGCCAGCAGCTTAAGCACAGTAATGGACAATGAGCAGTTCTTC. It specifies CASSLSTVMDNEQFF. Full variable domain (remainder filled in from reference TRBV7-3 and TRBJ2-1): GAGVSQTPSNKVTEKGKYVELRCDPISGHTALYWYRQSLGQGPEFLIYFQGTGAADDSGLPNDRFFAVRPEGSVSTLKIQRTERGDSAVYLCASSLSTVMDNEQFFGPGTRLTVL.

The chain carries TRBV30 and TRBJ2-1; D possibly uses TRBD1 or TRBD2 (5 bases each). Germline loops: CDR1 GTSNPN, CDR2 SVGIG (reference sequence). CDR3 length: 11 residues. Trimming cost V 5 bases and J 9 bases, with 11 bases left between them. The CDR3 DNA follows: TGTGCCTGGGGGGGTTCAGGTGAGCAGTTCTTC. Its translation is CAWGGSGEQFF. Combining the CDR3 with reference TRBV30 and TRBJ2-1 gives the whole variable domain SQTIHQWPATLVQPVGSPLSLECTVEGTSNPNLYWYRQAAGRGLQLLFYSVGIGQISSEVPQNLSASRPQDRQFILSSKKLLLSDSGFYLCAWGGSGEQFFGPGTRLTVL.

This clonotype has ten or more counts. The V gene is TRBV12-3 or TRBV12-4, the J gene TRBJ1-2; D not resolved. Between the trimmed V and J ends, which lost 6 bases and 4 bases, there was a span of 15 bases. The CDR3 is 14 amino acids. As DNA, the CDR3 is TGTGCCAGCAGCAAGGATCAGGTCTCCTATGGCTACACCTTC. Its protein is CASSKDQVSYGYTF.

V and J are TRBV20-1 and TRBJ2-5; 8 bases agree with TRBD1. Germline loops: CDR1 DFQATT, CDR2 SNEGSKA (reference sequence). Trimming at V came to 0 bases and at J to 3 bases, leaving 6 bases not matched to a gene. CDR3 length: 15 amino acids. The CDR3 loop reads CSAREAGQDKETQYF. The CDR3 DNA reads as TGCAGTGCTAGAGAGGCGGGACAGGATAAAGAGACCCAGTACTTC.

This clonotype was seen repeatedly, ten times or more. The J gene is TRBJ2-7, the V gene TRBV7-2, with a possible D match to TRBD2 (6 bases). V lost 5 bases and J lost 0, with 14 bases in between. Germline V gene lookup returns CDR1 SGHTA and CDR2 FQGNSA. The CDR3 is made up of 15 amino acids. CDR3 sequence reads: CASSPPGLTSYEQYF. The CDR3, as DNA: TGTGCCAGCAGCCCCCCGGGACTGACCTCCTACGAGCAGTACTTC. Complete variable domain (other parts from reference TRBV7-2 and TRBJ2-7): GAGVSQSPSNKVTEKGKDVELRCDPISGHTALYWYRQSLGQGLEFLIYFQGNSAPDKSGLPSDRFSAERTGGSVSTLTIQRTQQEDSAVYLCASSPPGLTSYEQYFGPGTRLTVT.